Listed here are 23 T cell receptor beta chains from one sample, sequenced in a study of T cell responses to AZD1222 COVID-19 vaccine. Clones were sequenced by immunoSEQ multiplex PCR, and TCRdb holds only the in-frame ones, with some missing. The sample contains 95,000 to 110,000 clones, around nine tenths of which appear only once. The sample here was peripheral blood, taken 28 days after the second AZD1222 dose. These receptors came from an adult who received the AZD1222 COVID-19 vaccine.

The chain couples TRBV18 to TRBJ1-3; 7 bases match TRBD1. The CDR3 has 17 residues. CDR1 and CDR2 from the germline V gene are KGHSH and LQKENI. The V and J ends lost 3 bases and 0 bases, in that order; junction bases with no gene match: 8. In DNA, the CDR3 is TGTGCCAGCTCACCGTTCGAACAGGGGCACTCTGGAAACACCATATATTTT. Its protein product is CASSPFEQGHSGNTIYF. Drawing the rest from reference TRBV18 and TRBJ1-3, the complete variable domain is NAGVMQNPRHLVRRRGQEARLRCSPMKGHSHVYWYRQLPEEGLKFMVYLQKENIIDESGMPKERFSAEFPKEGPSILRIQQVVRGDSAAYFCASSPFEQGHSGNTIYFGEGSWLTVV.

This chain links TRBV6-5 with TRBJ1-2; TRBD1 aligns across 10 bases. The CDR3 length is 14 residues. V lost 6 bases to trimming and J lost 6 bases; unmatched junction nucleotides: 7. From germline, CDR1 is MNHEY and CDR2 SVGAGI. CDR3 DNA sequence: TGTGCCAGCAGACGAAGGACAGGGGGTAATGGCTACACCTTC. This gives the protein CASRRRTGGNGYTF.

This CDR3 is CASSLPQGPTDTQYF. CDR3 DNA sequence: TGCGCCAGCAGCTTGCCCCAGGGACCCACAGATACGCAGTATTTT. The chain combines TRBV5-1 with TRBJ2-3; D is tentatively TRBD1 or TRBD2 (5 bases each). V was trimmed by 1 base and J by 2 bases, leaving 11 bases between them. The germline gives CDR1 SGHRS, CDR2 YFSETQ. This CDR3 spans 15 amino acids. Using reference TRBV5-1 and TRBJ2-3 for the parts outside the CDR3, the full variable domain is KAGVTQTPRYLIKTRGQQVTLSCSPISGHRSVSWYQQTPGQGLQFLFEYFSETQRNKGNFPGRFSGRQFSNSRSEMNVSTLELGDSALYLCASSLPQGPTDTQYFGPGTRLTVL.

The V and J genes are TRBV21-1 and TRBJ2-2; the D segment call TRBD2 is taken from the table without a DNA check. TRBV21-1 is reported as a pseudogene. The CDR3 is 18 amino acids. The CDR3 DNA reads as TGTGCCAGCAGCCGGAACGGCCTAGCGGGGGGGCCGACCGGGGAGCTGTTTTTT. Amino acids: CASSRNGLAGGPTGELFF.

This chain links TRBV9 with TRBJ1-5, with D perhaps TRBD1 (6 bases). This CDR3 spans 14 amino acids. The germline gives CDR1 SGDLS, CDR2 YYNGEE. V was pared by 3 bases and J by 1 base, with 8 bases between. Here the CDR3 reads CASSARGSNQPQHF. In DNA form, the CDR3 reads TGTGCCAGCAGCGCCAGGGGAAGCAATCAGCCCCAGCATTTT.

This clone was seen only once. CDR3 amino acids: CASSFGGAGQYF. As DNA, the CDR3 is TGTGCCAGCAGCTTCGGGGGGGCCGGGCAGTACTTC. The V gene is TRBV5-6, the J gene TRBJ2-7; 8 nucleotides align to TRBD2. This CDR3 region has 12 residues. Germline-derived CDR1 and CDR2 are SGHDT and YYEEEE. Losses at the gene ends were 2 bases for V and 9 bases for J; bases not matched to a gene: 4.

This sequence joins TRBV12-5 and TRBJ2-3; perhaps TRBD1 as D (6 bases). Germline CDR1 reads LGHNT; CDR2 reads FRNRAP. This CDR3 has 16 residues. Trimming removed 1 base at V and 2 bases at J, with 13 bases between. CDR3 nucleotide sequence: TGTGCTAGTGGTTTGGGACAGGCAACCGTCACAGATACGCAGTATTTT. Its protein product is CASGLGQATVTDTQYF.

This chain connects TRBV7-2 to TRBJ2-1; either TRBD1 or TRBD2 may supply D (6 bases each). This CDR3 has 19 residues. V lost 1 base to trimming and J lost 3 bases, with 22 bases between them. Germline assignment: CDR1 SGHTA and CDR2 FQGNSA. The CDR3 spells CASSLEGGRRAEYYNEQFF. The CDR3 DNA follows: TGTGCCAGCAGCTTAGAGGGGGGCCGGAGGGCCGAATACTACAATGAGCAGTTCTTC. Variable domain in full (rest from reference TRBV7-2 and TRBJ2-1): GAGVSQSPSNKVTEKGKDVELRCDPISGHTALYWYRQSLGQGLEFLIYFQGNSAPDKSGLPSDRFSAERTGGSVSTLTIQRTQQEDSAVYLCASSLEGGRRAEYYNEQFFGPGTRLTVL.

The V gene is TRBV5-6, the J gene TRBJ1-1, with D tentatively TRBD1 (6 bases). The CDR3 extends over 15 amino acids. The V and J ends lost 5 bases and 1 base respectively, with 15 bases between them. CDR1 is SGHDT, CDR2 YYEEEE, per germline. CDR3 protein: CASRMGHSPNTEAFF. Written as DNA, the CDR3 is TGTGCCAGCAGAATGGGACACTCGCCGAACACTGAAGCTTTCTTT.

This chain connects TRBV28 to TRBJ1-6; a possible D gene is TRBD1 (5 bases). Germline CDR1 is MDHEN and CDR2 is SYDVKM. The CDR3 runs to 15 residues. Trimming left V 4 bases short and J 9 bases short, with 16 bases between. DNA for the CDR3: TGTGCCAGCAGTTCGCCGGGGGAGGGTGGTTCACCCCTCCACTTT. It is translated as CASSSPGEGGSPLHF.

The CDR3 nucleotides are TGCGCCAGCAGCCAAATACACGGGACTAGCGGGAGAGGGGGTTCCTACGAGCAGTACTTC. It encodes CASSQIHGTSGRGGSYEQYF. This chain connects TRBV4-1 to TRBJ2-7; TRBD2 agrees at 14 bases. Germline lookup yields CDR1 MGHRA and CDR2 YSYEKL. Germline trimming cut 2 bases from V and 1 base from J; bases unmatched to any gene: 13. The CDR3 has 20 residues.

The rearrangement joins TRBV5-1 to TRBJ2-1, with a weak D call TRBD2 (5 bases). The CDR3 has 17 residues. Trimming left V 0 bases short and J 0 bases short, with 13 bases between. Germline lookup yields CDR1 SGHRS and CDR2 YFSETQ. CDR3 amino acids: CASSLEGSGFSYNEQFF. For the CDR3, the DNA is TGCGCCAGCAGCTTGGAAGGGTCGGGGTTCTCCTACAATGAGCAGTTCTTC.

The genes are TRBV27 and TRBJ2-1; D unresolved. This CDR3 region has 12 residues. Germline values: CDR1 MNHEY, CDR2 SMNVEV (reference sequence). The CDR3 region has the DNA TGTGGCGCCCGAGAGGACGTCAATGAGCAGTTCTTC. Translated, it gives CGAREDVNEQFF.

This clone was seen a single time. The chain combines TRBV2 with TRBJ1-1; D unclear. Germline V lookup: CDR1 SNHLY, CDR2 FYNNEI. The V and J ends lost 0 bases and 1 base respectively, with 3 bases between them. This CDR3 comprises 13 residues. The chain's CDR3 is CASSEAANTEAFF. CDR3 DNA sequence: TGTGCCAGCAGTGAAGCAGCGAACACTGAAGCTTTCTTT.

The rearrangement links TRBV6-4 to TRBJ2-3; D not certain. Germline-derived CDR1 and CDR2 are MRHNA and SNTAGT. With 2 bases removed from V and 6 bases from J, the gap between germline ends came to 9 bases. The length of the CDR3 is 13 residues. DNA for the CDR3: TGTGCCAGCAGTGACGGGCTTTCTGATACGCAGTATTTT. It yields the protein CASSDGLSDTQYF.

This clone was counted once. The chain is built from TRBV19 and TRBJ2-1; maybe TRBD2 (5 bases). CDR3 size: 17 residues. Germline V CDR1 and CDR2: LNHDA, SQIVND (reference sequence). Between the trimmed V and J ends, which lost 4 bases and 5 bases, there was a span of 21 bases. The CDR3 nucleotides read TGTGCCAGTAGTAGGACTGCCAATCTTTTCTTTAACAATGAGCAGTTCTTC. Translation: CASSRTANLFFNNEQFF.

The V call is TRBV18, the J call TRBJ2-1; D unresolved. The germline V gene encodes CDR1 KGHSH and CDR2 LQKENI. With 3 bases removed from V and 6 bases from J, the gap between germline ends came to 15 bases. The CDR3 sequence is 15 residues long. CDR3 residues: CASSPIASHGNEQFF. In nucleotides, the CDR3 is TGTGCCAGCTCACCTATCGCTTCTCATGGCAATGAGCAGTTCTTC.

The chain is built from TRBV6-5 and TRBJ1-3; no firm D call. The CDR3 is 14 amino acids. V was cut by 2 bases and J by 4 bases, with 9 bases left in between. The germline CDR1 and CDR2 sequences are MNHEY and SVGAGI. CDR3 nucleotides: TGTGCCAGCAGTTACACGAACCAAGGAAACACCATATATTTT. This encodes CASSYTNQGNTIYF.

The chain employs TRBV27 and TRBJ1-4; the D gene is possibly TRBD1 (5 bases). The CDR3 consists of 15 residues. V shed 3 bases and J shed 6 bases, with 14 bases lying between them. Per germline, CDR1 MNHEY and CDR2 SMNVEV (reference sequence). The chain's CDR3 is CASSFQRGLDEKLFF. CDR3 in DNA: TGTGCCAGCAGTTTTCAAAGGGGCCTCGATGAAAAACTGTTTTTT.

J is TRBJ2-1 and V is TRBV14, with 9 positions matching TRBD2. CDR3 length equals 18 residues. Trimming took 0 bases from V and 6 from J; bases not matched to a gene: 12. In germline, CDR1 is SGHDN, CDR2 FVKESK. CDR3 in DNA: TGTGCCAGCAGCCAAGAGGCCCCTTGGCGGGAGGGCCCCAATGAGCAGTTCTTC. The encoded protein is CASSQEAPWREGPNEQFF.

The chain employs TRBV5-6 and TRBJ2-7; 12 bases fit TRBD2. J lost 3 bases, V lost 4 bases, and 5 bases had no gene match. CDR1 and CDR2 (germline): SGHDT, YYEEEE. There are 15 residues in the CDR3. DNA of the CDR3: TGTGCCAGCAGCATCCGACTAGCGGGAGTCTACGAGCAGTACTTC. Translation gives CASSIRLAGVYEQYF.

The V and J genes are TRBV28 and TRBJ2-2; no reliable D call. The CDR3 consists of 12 residues. Trimming shortened V by 2 bases and J by 5 bases, and 3 bases separated the two germline ends. Per the germline V gene, CDR1 is MDHEN and CDR2 is SYDVKM. CDR3 protein: CASSLMTGELFF. The CDR3 DNA reads TGTGCCAGCAGTTTAATGACCGGGGAGCTGTTTTTT.

The V and J genes are TRBV28 and TRBJ1-1; D may be TRBD1 (6 bases). V was pared by 7 bases and J by 4 bases, with 19 bases between. The CDR3 runs 15 residues. Germline CDR1 is MDHEN and CDR2 is SYDVKM. In DNA, the CDR3 is TGTGCCAGCATCTTATCCCAGGGGCGCGGCACTGAAGCTTTCTTT. Protein: CASILSQGRGTEAFF.